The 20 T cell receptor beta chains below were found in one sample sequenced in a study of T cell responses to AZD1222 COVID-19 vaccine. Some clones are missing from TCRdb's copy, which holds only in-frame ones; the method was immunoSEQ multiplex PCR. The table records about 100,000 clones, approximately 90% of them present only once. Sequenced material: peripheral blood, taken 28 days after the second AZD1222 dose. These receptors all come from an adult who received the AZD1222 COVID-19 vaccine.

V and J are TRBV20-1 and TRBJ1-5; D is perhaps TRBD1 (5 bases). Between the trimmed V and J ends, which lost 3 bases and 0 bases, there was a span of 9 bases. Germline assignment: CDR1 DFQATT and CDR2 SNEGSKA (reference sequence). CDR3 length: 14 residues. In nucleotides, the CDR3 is TGCAGTGCTAGTCGAGACAGTAGCAATCAGCCCCAGCATTTT. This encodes CSASRDSSNQPQHF.

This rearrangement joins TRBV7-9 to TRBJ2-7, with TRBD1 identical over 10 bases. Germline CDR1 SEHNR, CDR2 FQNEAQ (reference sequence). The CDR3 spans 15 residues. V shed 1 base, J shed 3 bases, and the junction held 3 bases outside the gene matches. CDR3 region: CASSLGTGGYYEQYF. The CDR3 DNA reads TGTGCCAGCAGCTTAGGGACAGGGGGGTACTACGAGCAGTACTTC.

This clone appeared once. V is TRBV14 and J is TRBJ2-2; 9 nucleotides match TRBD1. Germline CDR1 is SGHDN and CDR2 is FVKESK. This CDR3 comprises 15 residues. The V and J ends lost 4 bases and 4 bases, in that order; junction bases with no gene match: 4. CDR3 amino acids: CASSRGTGITGELFF. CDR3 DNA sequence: TGTGCCAGCAGCCGCGGGACAGGGATCACCGGGGAGCTGTTTTTT.

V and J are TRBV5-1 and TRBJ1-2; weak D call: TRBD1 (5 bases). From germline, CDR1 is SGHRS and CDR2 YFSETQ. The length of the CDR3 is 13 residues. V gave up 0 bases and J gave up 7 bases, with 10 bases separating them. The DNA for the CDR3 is TGCGCCAGCAGCTTGGGGGGGACGTCTGGCTACACCTTC. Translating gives CASSLGGTSGYTF.

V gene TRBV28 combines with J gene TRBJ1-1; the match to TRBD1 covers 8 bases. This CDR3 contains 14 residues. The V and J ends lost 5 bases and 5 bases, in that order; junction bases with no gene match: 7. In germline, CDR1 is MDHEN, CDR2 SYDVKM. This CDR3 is CASSPRTGRTEAFF. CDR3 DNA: TGTGCCAGCAGTCCCAGGACAGGGAGGACTGAAGCTTTCTTT.

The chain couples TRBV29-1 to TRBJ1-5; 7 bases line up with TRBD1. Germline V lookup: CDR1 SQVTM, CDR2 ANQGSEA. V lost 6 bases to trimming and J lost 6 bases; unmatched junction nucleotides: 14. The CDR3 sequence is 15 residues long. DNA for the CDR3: TGCAGCGTCGCTGCGGGGACAGAAATGGGTCAGCCCCAGCATTTT. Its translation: CSVAAGTEMGQPQHF.

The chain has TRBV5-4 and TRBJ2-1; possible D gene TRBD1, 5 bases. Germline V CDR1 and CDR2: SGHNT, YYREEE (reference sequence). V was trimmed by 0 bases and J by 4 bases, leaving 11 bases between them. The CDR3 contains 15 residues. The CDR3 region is CASSLDQGLYNEQFF. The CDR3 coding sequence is TGTGCCAGCAGCTTGGATCAGGGATTATACAATGAGCAGTTCTTC.

CDR3 residues: CASSDRQTTNEKLFF. DNA of the CDR3: TGTGCCAGTAGTGACCGACAGACAACTAATGAAAAACTGTTTTTT. The genes are TRBV19 and TRBJ1-4; D perhaps matches TRBD1 (5 bases). Germline CDR1 is LNHDA and CDR2 is SQIVND (reference sequence). The CDR3 sequence is 15 residues long. The ends were cut back, 5 bases at V and 0 bases at J, with 10 bases in the middle.

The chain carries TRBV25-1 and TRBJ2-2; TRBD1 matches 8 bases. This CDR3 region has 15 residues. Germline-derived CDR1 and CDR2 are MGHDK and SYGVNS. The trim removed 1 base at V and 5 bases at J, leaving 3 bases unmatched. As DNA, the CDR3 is TGTGCCAGCAGTGAATTACGGACAGGGACCGGGGAGCTGTTTTTT. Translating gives CASSELRTGTGELFF.

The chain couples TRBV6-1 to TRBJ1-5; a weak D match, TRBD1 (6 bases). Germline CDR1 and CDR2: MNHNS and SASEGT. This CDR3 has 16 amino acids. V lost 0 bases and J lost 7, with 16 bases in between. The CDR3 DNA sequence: TGTGCCAGCAGTGAAGCGGGGTCCAGGGGCCGGCAGCCCCAGCATTTT. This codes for CASSEAGSRGRQPQHF.

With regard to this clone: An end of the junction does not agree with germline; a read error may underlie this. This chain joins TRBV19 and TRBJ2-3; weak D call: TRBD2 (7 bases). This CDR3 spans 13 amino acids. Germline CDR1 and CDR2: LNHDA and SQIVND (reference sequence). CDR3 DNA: TGTGCCAGTAGTTTAGGGAGCGGGACAAGCAAAAGTTTT. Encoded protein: CASSLGSGTSKSF.

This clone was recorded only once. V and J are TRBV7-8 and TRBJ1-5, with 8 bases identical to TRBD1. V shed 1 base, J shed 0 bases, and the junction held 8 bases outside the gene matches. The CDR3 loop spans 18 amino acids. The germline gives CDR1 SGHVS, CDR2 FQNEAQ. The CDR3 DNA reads TGTGCCAGCAGCTTAGGATTAGGCAGGGGGCATAGCAATCAGCCCCAGCATTTT. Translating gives CASSLGLGRGHSNQPQHF.

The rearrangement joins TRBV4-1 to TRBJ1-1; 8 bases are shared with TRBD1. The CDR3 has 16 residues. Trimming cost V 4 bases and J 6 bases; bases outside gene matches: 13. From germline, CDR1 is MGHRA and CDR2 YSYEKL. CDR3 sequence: CASSLPSAGGNAEAFF. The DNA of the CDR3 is TGCGCCAGCAGCCTCCCAAGCGCAGGGGGCAACGCTGAAGCTTTCTTT.

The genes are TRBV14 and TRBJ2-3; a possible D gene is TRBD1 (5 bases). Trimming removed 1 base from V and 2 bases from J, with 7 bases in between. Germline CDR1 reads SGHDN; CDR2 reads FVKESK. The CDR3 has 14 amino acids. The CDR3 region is CASSQGQTTDTQYF. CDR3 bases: TGTGCCAGCAGCCAAGGACAGACCACAGATACGCAGTATTTT. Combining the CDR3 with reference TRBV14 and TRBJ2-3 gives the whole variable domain EAGVTQFPSHSVIEKGQTVTLRCDPISGHDNLYWYRRVMGKEIKFLLHFVKESKQDESGMPNNRFLAERTGGTYSTLKVQPAELEDSGVYFCASSQGQTTDTQYFGPGTRLTVL.

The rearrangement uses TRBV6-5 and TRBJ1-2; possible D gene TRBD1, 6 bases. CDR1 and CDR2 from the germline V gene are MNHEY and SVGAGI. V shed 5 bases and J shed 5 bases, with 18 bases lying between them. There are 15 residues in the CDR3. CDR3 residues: CASSSGSGGAYGYTF. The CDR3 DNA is TGTGCCAGCAGTAGTGGTTCGGGGGGGGCATATGGCTACACCTTC.

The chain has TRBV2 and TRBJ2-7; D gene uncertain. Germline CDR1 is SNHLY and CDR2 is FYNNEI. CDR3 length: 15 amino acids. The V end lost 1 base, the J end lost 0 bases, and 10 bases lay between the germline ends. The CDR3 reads CASSEVELNSYEQYF. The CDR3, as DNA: TGTGCCAGCAGTGAAGTGGAACTTAACTCCTACGAGCAGTACTTC.

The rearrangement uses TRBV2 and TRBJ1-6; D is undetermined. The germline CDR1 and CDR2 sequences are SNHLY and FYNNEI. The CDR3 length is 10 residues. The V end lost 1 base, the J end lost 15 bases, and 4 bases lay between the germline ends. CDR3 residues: CASSEVVLHF. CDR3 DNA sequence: TGTGCCAGCAGTGAAGTGGTCCTCCACTTT.

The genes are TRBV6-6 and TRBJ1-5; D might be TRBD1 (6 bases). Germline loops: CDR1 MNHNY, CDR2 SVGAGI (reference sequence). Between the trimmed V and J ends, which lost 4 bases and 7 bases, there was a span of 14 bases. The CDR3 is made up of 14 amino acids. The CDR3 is CASSLGGSGQPQHF. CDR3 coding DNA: TGTGCCAGCAGTTTAGGGGGGTCAGGCCAGCCCCAGCATTTT.

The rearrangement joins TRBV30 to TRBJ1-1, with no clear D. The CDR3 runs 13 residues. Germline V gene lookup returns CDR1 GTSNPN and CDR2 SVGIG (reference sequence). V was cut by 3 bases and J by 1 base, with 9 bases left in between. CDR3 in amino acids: CAWSGVSNTEAFF. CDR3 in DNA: TGTGCCTGGAGCGGGGTATCGAACACTGAAGCTTTCTTT.

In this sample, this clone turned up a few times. This CDR3 is CASSLSGGSSGNTIYF. CDR3 nucleotides: TGTGCCAGCAGCTTATCCGGGGGAAGCTCTGGAAACACCATATATTTT. V gene TRBV7-9 combines with J gene TRBJ1-3; possible D gene TRBD1, 5 bases. Germline V gene lookup returns CDR1 SEHNR and CDR2 FQNEAQ (reference sequence). The CDR3 sequence is 16 residues long. The ends were cut back, 2 bases at V and 0 bases at J, with 11 bases in the middle.